The next 5 T cell receptor beta chains were all read from a single sample in a study of cytomegalovirus exposure and HLA in healthy donors. The PCR was carried out with 60 Vbeta primers and 13 Jbeta primers. Libraries were prepared by immunoSEQ multiplex PCR; TCRdb keeps only in-frame clonotypes and omits some of them. The listing records around 140,000 clones. Sequencing was done on a sample of PBMCs. Receptors originate from a woman between 40 and 55 years old in good health and CMV-seropositive.

For the CDR3, the DNA is TGTGCCAGCAGCTTGGGGGCAGTACGCACTGAAGCTTTCTTT. Its translation: CASSLGAVRTEAFF. The chain carries TRBV5-6 and TRBJ1-1, with D unclear. This CDR3 comprises 14 residues. Per germline, CDR1 SGHDT and CDR2 YYEEEE. V was cut by 0 bases and J by 4 bases, with 10 bases left in between.

About this clone itself: At one end, the junction sequence differs from germline, possibly due to a read error. This rearrangement joins TRBV6-5 to TRBJ2-7; 8 bases align to TRBD1. Germline CDR1 reads MNHEY; CDR2 reads SVGAGI. This CDR3 comprises 14 residues. CDR3 amino acids: CASSRQGSSYGQYF. CDR3 nucleotide sequence: TGTGCCAGCAGTCGACAGGGGAGCTCCTACGGGCAGTACTTC.

The genes are TRBV7-9 and TRBJ1-1; TRBD1 aligns across 9 bases. The V gene's germline CDR1 is SEHNR and CDR2 FQNEAQ (reference sequence). After removal of 5 bases from V and 1 base from J, the junction contained 5 bases not matched to a gene. This CDR3 region has 15 residues. CDR3 coding DNA: TGTGCCAGCAGCGAGGCACAGGGGGCGAACACTGAAGCTTTCTTT. Its protein product is CASSEAQGANTEAFF.

This chain links TRBV25-1 with TRBJ1-2; D is unclear. CDR1 and CDR2 from the germline V gene are MGHDK and SYGVNS. The germline V and J ends were trimmed by 4 bases and 8 bases, with 11 bases remaining between them. CDR3 length: 12 residues. The CDR3 here is CASSVGLSGYTF. CDR3 sequence (DNA): TGTGCCAGCAGTGTCGGGTTGTCGGGCTACACCTTC.

V and J are TRBV19 and TRBJ2-5; 9 bases align to TRBD2. The CDR3 covers 16 residues. V gave up 7 bases and J gave up 5 bases; unmatched junction bases: 14. Per the germline V gene, CDR1 is LNHDA and CDR2 is SQIVND (reference sequence). The DNA for the CDR3 is TGTGCCAGTACCACCCATGGCGGGAGGGCCCTCGAGACCCAGTACTTC. Its protein is CASTTHGGRALETQYF.